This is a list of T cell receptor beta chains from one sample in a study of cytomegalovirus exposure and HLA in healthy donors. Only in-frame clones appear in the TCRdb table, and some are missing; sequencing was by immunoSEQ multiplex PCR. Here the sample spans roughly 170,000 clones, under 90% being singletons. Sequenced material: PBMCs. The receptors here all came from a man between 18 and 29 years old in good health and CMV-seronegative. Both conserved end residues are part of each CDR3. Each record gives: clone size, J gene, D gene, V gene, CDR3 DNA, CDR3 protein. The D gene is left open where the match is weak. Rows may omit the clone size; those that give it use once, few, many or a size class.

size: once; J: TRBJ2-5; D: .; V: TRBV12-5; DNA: TGTGCTAGTGGTTTGGTACGGGGGTACCAAGAGACCCAGTACTTC; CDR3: CASGLVRGYQETQYF
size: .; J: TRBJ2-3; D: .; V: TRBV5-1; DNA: TGCGCCAGCAGCTTTCTTCGCACAGATACGCAGTATTTT; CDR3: CASSFLRTDTQYF
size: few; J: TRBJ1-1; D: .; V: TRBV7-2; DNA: TGTGCCAGCAGCTTAGAGGCGGGGACTGAAGCTTTCTTT; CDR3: CASSLEAGTEAFF
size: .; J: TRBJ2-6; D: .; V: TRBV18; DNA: TGTGCCAGCTCACCAACCACAGGAGATTTGGACGTCCTGACTTTC; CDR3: CASSPTTGDLDVLTF
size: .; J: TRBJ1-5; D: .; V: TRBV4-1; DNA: TGCGCCAGCAGCCAAGGACAAAATAGCAATCAGCCCCAGCATTTT; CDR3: CASSQGQNSNQPQHF
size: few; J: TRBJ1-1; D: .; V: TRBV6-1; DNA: TGTGCCAGCAGCCTTGGGGCGCTGAACACTGAAGCTTTCTTT; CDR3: CASSLGALNTEAFF
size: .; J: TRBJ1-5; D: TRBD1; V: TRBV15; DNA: TGTGCCACCAGCGAGGACAGGGGGGGATACAGTCAGCCCCAGCATTTT; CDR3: CATSEDRGGYSQPQHF
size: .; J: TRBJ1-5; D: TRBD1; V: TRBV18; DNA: TGTGCCAGCTCGGCCGGGACAGGGGGCGATCAGCCCCAGCATTTT; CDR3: CASSAGTGGDQPQHF
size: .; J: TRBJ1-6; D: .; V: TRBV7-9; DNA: TGTGCCAGCAGCCCGAACAGGGAAGTCAATTCACCCCTCCACTTT; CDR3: CASSPNREVNSPLHF
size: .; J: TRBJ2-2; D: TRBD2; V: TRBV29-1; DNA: TGCAGCGCCGAGACTAGCGGGAGGGCCTGTGGCACCGGGGAGCTGTTTTTT; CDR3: CSAETSGRACGTGELFF
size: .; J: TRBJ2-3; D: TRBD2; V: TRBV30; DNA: TGTGCCTGGAGTGAGAAACGGCGGGAGGTCTTTGATACGCAGTATTTT; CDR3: CAWSEKRREVFDTQYF
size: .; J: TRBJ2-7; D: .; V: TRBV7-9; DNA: TGTGCCAGCAGCCCTCCCGGAGGGAAAACCTACGAGCAGTACTTC; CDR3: CASSPPGGKTYEQYF
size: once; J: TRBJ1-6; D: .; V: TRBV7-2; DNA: TGTGCCAGCAGCTTGGAGGGAAATTCACCCCTCCACTTT; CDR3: CASSLEGNSPLHF
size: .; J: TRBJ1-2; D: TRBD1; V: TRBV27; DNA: TGTGCCAGCAGTTTAACAGGGGTAGGCTACACCTTC; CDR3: CASSLTGVGYTF
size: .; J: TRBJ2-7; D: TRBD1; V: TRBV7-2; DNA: TGTGCCAGCCGAGGGGACAGGGTAGAGGGCGAGCAGTACTTC; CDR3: CASRGDRVEGEQYF
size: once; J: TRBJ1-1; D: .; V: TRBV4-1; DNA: TGCGCCAGCAGCCAAGTAGTGAAAGGGGTTACTGAAGCTTTCTTT; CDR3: CASSQVVKGVTEAFF
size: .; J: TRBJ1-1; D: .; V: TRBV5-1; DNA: TGCGCCAGCAGCTTGGGGAGGGATGAAGCTTTCTTT; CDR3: CASSLGRDEAFF
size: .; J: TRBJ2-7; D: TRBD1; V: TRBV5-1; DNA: TGCGCCAGCAGCTTCCCGGGACAGGGGTCCCACGAGCAGTACTTC; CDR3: CASSFPGQGSHEQYF
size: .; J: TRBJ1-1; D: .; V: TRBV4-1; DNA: TGCGCCAGCAGACTACAGGTGTTGAACACTGAAGCTTTCTTT; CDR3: CASRLQVLNTEAFF
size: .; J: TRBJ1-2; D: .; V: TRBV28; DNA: TGCGCCAGCAGTTTTGGGCAAAACCTCTATGGCTACACCTTC; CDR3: CASSFGQNLYGYTF
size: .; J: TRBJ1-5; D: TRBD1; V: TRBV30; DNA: TGTGCCTGGAGTGCCTCCGGACAGGGCAATCAGCCCCAGCATTTT; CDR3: CAWSASGQGNQPQHF
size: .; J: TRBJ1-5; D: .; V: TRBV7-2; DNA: TGTGCCAGCAGCTTAGTCGTATTGGGGGGTCAGCCCCAGCATTTT; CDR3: CASSLVVLGGQPQHF
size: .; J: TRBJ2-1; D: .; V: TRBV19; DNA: TGTGCCAGTAGGCAAGACTATTACAATGAGCAGTTCTTC; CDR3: CASRQDYYNEQFF
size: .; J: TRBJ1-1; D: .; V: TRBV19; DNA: TGTGCCAGTAGTCCCATCTCCGGGGTCCCAAGAAGCGGCACTGAAGCTTTCTTT; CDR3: CASSPISGVPRSGTEAFF
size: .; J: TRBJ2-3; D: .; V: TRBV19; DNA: TGTGCCAGTAGTATAATGACAGCTAGCACAGATACGCAGTATTTT; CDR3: CASSIMTASTDTQYF
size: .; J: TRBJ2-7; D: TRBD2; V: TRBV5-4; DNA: TGTGCCAGCAGCCAGACTAGCGGGAGAAGCTACGAGCAGTACTTC; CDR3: CASSQTSGRSYEQYF
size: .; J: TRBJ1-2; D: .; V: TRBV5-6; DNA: TGTGCCAGCAGCTTGGGAGGGGGAGCTAACTATGGCTACACCTTC; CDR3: CASSLGGGANYGYTF
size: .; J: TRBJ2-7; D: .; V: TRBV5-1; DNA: TGCGCCAGCAGCGAACCTAGCTCCTACGAGCAGTACTTC; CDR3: CASSEPSSYEQYF
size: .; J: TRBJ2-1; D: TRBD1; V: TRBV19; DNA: TGTGCCACTGGACAGGCCGCTTACAATGAGCAGTTCTTC; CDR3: CATGQAAYNEQFF
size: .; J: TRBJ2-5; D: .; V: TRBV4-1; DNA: TGCGCCAGCAGCCAAGATCTGATCGGCCCAGGGGAGGGCCAGTACTTC; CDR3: CASSQDLIGPGEGQYF
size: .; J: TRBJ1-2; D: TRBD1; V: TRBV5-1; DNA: TGCGCCAGCAGCCCGCAAACAGGGGCCCGTGGCTACACCTTC; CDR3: CASSPQTGARGYTF
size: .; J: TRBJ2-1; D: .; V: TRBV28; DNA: TGTGCCAGCAAAAGCAACCTTGGGACATACTCCTACAATGAGCAGTTCTTC; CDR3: CASKSNLGTYSYNEQFF
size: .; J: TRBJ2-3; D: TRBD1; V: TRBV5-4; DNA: TGTGCCAGCAGCTTTCTGGGCAGGGGGCAACAAGATACGCAGTATTTT; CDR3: CASSFLGRGQQDTQYF
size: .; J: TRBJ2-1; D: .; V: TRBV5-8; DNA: TGTGCCAGCAGCGCGGCTTCCCTCGCATACAATGAGCAGTTCTTC; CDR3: CASSAASLAYNEQFF
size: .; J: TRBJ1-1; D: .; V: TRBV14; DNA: TGTGCCAGCAGCCAACGGGTGTTTTTGAACACTGAAGCTTTCTTT; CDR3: CASSQRVFLNTEAFF
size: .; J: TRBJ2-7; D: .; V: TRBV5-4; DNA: TGTGCCAGCAGCGTTTCTAGAACTTACGAGCAGTACTTC; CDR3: CASSVSRTYEQYF
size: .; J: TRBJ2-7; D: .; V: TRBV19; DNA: TGTGCCAGTAAAACAGGGTCCTACGAGCAGTACTTC; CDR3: CASKTGSYEQYF
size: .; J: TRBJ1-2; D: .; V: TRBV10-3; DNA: TGTGCCATCAGGGGGGCTTGGGGGCCGACCTATGGCTACACCTTC; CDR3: CAIRGAWGPTYGYTF
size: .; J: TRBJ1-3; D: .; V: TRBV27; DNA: TGTGCCAGCAAGAAGGGGAGGGAACCTGGAAACACCATATATTTT; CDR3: CASKKGREPGNTIYF
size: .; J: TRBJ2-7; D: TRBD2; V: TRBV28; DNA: TGTGCCAGCAGTACCACCGGGGCGGGAGCGGGTTACGAGCAGTACTTC; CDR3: CASSTTGAGAGYEQYF
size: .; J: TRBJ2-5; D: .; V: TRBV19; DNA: TGTGCCAGTAGTGCCGGTTGGACCCAGTACTTC; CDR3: CASSAGWTQYF